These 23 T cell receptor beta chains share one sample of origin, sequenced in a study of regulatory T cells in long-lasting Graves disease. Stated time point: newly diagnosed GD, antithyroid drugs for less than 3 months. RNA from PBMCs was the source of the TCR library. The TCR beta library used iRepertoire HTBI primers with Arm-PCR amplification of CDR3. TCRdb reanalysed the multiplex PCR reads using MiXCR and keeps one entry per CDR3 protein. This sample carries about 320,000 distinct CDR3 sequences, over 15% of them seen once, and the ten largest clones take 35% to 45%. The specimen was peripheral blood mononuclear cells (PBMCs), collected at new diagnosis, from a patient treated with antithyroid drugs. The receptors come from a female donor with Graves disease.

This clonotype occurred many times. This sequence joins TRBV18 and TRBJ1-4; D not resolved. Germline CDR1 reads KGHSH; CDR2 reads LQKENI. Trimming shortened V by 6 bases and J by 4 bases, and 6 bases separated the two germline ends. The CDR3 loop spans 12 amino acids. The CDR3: CASSEGNEKLFF. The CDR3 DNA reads TGTGCCAGCTCCGAGGGTAATGAAAAACTGTTTTTT.

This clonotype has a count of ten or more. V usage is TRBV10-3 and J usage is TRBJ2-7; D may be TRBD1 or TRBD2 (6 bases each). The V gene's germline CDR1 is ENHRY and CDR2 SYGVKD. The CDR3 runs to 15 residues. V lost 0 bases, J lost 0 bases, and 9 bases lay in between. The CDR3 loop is CAISESGGLSYEQYF. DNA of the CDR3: TGTGCCATCAGTGAGTCTGGGGGGCTCTCCTACGAGCAGTACTTC.

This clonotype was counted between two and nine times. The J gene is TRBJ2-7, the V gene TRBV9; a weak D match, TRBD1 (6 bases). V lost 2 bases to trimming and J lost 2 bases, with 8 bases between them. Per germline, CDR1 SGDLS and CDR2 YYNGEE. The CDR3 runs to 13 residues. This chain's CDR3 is CASSVGDTYEQYF. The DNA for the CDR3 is TGTGCCAGCAGCGTCGGGGACACCTACGAGCAGTACTTC.

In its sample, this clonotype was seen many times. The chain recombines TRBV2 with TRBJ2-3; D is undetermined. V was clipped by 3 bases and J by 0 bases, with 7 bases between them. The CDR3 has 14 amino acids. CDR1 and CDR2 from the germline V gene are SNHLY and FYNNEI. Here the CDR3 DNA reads TGTGCCAGCAGTGAGTCTAGTAGCACAGATACGCAGTATTTT. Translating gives CASSESSSTDTQYF.

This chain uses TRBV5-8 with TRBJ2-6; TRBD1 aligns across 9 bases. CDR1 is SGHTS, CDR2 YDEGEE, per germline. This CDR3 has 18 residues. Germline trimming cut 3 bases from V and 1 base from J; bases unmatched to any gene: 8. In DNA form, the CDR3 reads TGTGCCAGCAGCTCGATTTTGGGACAGGGTTCTGGGGCCAACGTCCTGACTTTC. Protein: CASSSILGQGSGANVLTF.

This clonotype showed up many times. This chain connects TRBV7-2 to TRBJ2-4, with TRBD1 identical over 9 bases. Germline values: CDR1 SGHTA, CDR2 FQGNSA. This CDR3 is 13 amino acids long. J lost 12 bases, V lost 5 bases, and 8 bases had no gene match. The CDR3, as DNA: TGTGCCAGCAGCCCTGGACAGGGGAGCGATCAGTACTTC. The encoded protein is CASSPGQGSDQYF.

In nucleotides, the CDR3 is TGTGCCACCAGCGGGACTAGCACAGATACGCAGTATTTT. Its protein product is CATSGTSTDTQYF. V is TRBV24-1 and J is TRBJ2-3; D may be TRBD2 (6 bases). The V gene's germline CDR1 is KGHDR and CDR2 SFDVKD. This CDR3 comprises 13 residues. With 7 bases removed from V and 0 bases from J, the gap between germline ends came to 7 bases.

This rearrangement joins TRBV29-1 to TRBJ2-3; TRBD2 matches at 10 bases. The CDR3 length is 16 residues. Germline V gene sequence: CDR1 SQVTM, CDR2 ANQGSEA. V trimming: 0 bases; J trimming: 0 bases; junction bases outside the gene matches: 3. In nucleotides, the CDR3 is TGCAGCGTTGAAGAGGGTAGCGGGAGGAGCACAGATACGCAGTATTTT. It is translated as CSVEEGSGRSTDTQYF.

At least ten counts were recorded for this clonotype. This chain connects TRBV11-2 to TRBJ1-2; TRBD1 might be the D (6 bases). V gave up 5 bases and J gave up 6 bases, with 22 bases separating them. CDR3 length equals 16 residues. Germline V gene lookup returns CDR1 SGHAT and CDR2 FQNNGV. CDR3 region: CASSRPSRGRRNGYTF. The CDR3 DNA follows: TGTGCCAGCAGCCGGCCATCCCGGGGGCGACGGAATGGCTACACCTTC.

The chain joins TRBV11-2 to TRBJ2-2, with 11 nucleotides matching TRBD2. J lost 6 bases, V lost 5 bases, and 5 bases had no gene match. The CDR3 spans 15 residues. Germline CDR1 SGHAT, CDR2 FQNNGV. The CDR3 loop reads CASSGSGRDAGELFF. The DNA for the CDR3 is TGTGCCAGCAGCGGTAGCGGGAGGGATGCCGGGGAGCTGTTTTTT. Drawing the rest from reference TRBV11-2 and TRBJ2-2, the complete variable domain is EAGVAQSPRYKIIEKRQSVAFWCNPISGHATLYWYQQILGQGPKLLIQFQNNGVVDDSQLPKDRFSAERLKGVDSTLKIQPAKLEDSAVYLCASSGSGRDAGELFFGEGSRLTVL.

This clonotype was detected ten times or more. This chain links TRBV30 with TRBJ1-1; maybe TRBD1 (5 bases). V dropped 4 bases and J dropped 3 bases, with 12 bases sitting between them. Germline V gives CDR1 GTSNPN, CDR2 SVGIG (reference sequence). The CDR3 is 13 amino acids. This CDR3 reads CAWMSGRDTEAFF. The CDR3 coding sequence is TGTGCCTGGATGAGCGGCAGGGACACTGAAGCTTTCTTT.

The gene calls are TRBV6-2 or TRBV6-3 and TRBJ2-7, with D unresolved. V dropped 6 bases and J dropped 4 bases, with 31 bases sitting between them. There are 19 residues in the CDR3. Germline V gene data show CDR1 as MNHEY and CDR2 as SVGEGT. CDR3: CASRVKAAVSHVNKYEQYF. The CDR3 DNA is TGTGCCAGCAGAGTAAAAGCCGCCGTTTCCCACGTAAATAAGTACGAGCAGTACTTC.

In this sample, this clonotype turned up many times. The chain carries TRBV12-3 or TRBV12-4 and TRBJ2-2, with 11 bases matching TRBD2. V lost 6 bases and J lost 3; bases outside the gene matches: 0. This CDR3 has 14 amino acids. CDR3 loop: CASRLAGDTGELFF. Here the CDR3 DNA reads TGTGCCAGCAGACTAGCGGGAGACACCGGGGAGCTGTTTTTT.

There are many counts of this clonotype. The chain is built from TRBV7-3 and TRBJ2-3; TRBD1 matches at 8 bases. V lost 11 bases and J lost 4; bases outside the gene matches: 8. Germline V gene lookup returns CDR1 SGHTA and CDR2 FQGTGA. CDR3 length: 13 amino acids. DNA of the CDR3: TGTGCCCGACGGACAGGGCGGGCAGATACGCAGTATTTT. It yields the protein CARRTGRADTQYF. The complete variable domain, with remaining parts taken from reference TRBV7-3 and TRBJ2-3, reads GAGVSQTPSNKVTEKGKYVELRCDPISGHTALYWYRQSLGQGPEFLIYFQGTGAADDSGLPNDRFFAVRPEGSVSTLKIQRTERGDSAVYLCARRTGRADTQYFGPGTRLTVL.

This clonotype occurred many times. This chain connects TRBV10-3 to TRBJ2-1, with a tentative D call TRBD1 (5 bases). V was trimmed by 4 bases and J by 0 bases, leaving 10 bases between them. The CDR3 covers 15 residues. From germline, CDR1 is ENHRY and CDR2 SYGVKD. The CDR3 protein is CAISVVGDSYNEQFF. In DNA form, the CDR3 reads TGTGCCATCAGTGTTGTAGGGGACTCCTACAATGAGCAGTTCTTC.

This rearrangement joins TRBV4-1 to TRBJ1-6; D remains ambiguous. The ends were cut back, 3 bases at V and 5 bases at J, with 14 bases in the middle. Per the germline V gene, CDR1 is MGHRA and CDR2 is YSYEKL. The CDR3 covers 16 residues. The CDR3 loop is CASSQGSGGDNSPLHF. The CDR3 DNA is TGCGCCAGCAGCCAGGGTTCTGGCGGGGATAATTCACCCCTCCACTTT.

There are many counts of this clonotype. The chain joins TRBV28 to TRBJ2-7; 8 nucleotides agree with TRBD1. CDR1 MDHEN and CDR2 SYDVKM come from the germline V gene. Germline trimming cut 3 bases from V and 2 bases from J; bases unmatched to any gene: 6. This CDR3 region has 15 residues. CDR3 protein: CASSFPGTGPYEQYF. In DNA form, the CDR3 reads TGTGCCAGCAGTTTCCCCGGGACAGGACCCTACGAGCAGTACTTC.

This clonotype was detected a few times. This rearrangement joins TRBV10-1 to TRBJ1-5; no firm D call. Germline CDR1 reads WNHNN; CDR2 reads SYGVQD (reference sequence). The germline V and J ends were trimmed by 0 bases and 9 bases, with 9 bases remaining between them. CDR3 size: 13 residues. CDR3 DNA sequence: TGCGCCAGCAGTGAGTCCCTAAAGGGGCCCCAGCATTTT. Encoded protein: CASSESLKGPQHF.

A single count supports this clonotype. The DNA for the CDR3 is TGTGCCAGTAGTGATACCGGGACAGGGGGACAGGGCTACACCTTC. Translating it yields CASSDTGTGGQGYTF. This sequence joins TRBV19 and TRBJ1-2, with 11 bases that match TRBD1. The CDR3 totals 15 residues. CDR1 LNHDA and CDR2 SQIVND come from the germline V gene (reference sequence). Trimming took 5 bases from V and 8 from J; bases not matched to a gene: 10.

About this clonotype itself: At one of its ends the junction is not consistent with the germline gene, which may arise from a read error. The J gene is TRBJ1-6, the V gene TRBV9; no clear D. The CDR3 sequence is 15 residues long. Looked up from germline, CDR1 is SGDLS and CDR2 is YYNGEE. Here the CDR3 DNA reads TGTGCCGGCAGCGTTCGACCGTTTGGTCAATCACCCCTCCACTTT. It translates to CAGSVRPFGQSPLHF.

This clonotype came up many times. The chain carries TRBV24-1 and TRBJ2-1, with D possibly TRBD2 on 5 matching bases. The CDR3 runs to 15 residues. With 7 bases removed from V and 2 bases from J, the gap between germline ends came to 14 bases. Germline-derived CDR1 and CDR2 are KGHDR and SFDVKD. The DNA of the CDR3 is TGTGCCACCAGAGAAAGCGGTCGGGCCTACAATGAGCAGTTCTTC. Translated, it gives CATRESGRAYNEQFF.

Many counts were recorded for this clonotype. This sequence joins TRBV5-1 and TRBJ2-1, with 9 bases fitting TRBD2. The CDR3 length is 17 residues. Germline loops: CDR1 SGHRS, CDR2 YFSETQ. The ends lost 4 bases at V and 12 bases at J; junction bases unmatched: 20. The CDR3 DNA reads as TGCGCCAGCAGCACCGGAGGAGGGCTAGCGGGACACCTTTGGCAGTTCTTC. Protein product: CASSTGGGLAGHLWQFF.

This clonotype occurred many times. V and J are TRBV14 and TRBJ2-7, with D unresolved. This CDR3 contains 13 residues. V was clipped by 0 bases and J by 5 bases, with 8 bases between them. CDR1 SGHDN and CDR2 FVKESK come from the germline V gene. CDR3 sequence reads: CASSQEKGDEQYF. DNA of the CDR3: TGTGCCAGCAGCCAAGAGAAAGGCGACGAGCAGTACTTC.